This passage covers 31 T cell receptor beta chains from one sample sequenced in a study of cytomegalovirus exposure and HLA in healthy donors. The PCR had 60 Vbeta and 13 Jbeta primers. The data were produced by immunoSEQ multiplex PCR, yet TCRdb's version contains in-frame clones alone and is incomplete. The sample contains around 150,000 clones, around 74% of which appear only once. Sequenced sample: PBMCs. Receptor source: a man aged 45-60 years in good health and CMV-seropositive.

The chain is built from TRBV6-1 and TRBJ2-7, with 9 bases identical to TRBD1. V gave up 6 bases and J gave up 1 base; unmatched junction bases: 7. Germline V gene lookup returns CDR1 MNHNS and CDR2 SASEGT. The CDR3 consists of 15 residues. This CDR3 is CASSQQGARSYEQYF. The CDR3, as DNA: TGTGCCAGCAGCCAACAGGGGGCGCGGTCCTACGAGCAGTACTTC.

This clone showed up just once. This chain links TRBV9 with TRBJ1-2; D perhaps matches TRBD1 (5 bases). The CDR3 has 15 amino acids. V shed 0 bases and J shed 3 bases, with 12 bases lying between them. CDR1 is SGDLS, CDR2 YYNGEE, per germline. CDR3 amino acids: CASSVASRADYGYTF. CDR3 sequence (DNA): TGTGCCAGCAGCGTAGCAAGCAGGGCGGACTATGGCTACACCTTC.

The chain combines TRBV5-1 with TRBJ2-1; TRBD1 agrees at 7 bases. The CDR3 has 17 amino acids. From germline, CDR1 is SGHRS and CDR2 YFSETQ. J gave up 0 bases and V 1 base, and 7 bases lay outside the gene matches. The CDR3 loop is CASSLRGTVSSYNEQFF. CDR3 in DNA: TGCGCCAGCAGCTTGCGAGGGACAGTGAGCTCCTACAATGAGCAGTTCTTC. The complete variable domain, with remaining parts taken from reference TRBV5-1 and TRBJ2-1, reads KAGVTQTPRYLIKTRGQQVTLSCSPISGHRSVSWYQQTPGQGLQFLFEYFSETQRNKGNFPGRFSGRQFSNSRSEMNVSTLELGDSALYLCASSLRGTVSSYNEQFFGPGTRLTVL.

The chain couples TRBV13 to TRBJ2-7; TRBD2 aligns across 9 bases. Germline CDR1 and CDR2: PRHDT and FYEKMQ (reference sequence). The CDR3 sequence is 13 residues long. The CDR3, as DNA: TGTGCTGCCACACTAGCGGGTACCTACGAGCAGTACTTC. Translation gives CAATLAGTYEQYF.

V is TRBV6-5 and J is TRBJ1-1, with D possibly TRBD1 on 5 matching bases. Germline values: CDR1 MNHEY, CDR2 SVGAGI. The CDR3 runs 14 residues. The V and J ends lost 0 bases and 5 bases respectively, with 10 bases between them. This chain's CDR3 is CASSYSSKGTEAFF. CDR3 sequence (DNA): TGTGCCAGCAGTTACTCGTCTAAGGGGACTGAAGCTTTCTTT.

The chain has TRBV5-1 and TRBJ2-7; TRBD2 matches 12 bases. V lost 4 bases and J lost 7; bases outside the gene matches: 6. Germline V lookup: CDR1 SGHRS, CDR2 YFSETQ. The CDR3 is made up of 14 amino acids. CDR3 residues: CASSLTSGSGEQYF. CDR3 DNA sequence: TGCGCCAGCAGCCTGACTAGCGGGAGTGGAGAGCAGTACTTC.

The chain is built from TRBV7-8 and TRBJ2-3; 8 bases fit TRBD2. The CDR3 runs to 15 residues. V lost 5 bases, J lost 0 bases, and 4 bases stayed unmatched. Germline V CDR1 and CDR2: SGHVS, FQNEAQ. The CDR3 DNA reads TGTGCCAGCAGCGTAACTAGCGGCAGCACAGATACGCAGTATTTT. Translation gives CASSVTSGSTDTQYF. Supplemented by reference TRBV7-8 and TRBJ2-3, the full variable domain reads GAGVSQSPRYKVAKRGQDVALRCDPISGHVSLFWYQQALGQGPEFLTYFQNEAQLDKSGLPSDRFFAERPEGSVSTLKIQRTQQEDSAVYLCASSVTSGSTDTQYFGPGTRLTVL.

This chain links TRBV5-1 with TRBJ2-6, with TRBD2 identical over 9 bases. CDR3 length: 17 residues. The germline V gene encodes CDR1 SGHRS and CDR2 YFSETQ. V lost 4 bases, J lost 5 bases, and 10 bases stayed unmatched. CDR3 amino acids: CASSHLSGSIRANVLTF. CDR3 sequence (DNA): TGCGCCAGCAGCCATCTTAGCGGGAGCATCAGGGCCAACGTCCTGACTTTC.

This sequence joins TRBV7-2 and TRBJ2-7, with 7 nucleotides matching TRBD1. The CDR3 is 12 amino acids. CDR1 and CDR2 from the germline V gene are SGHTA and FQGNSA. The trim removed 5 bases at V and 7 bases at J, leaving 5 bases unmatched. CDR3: CASSKQGREQYF. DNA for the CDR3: TGTGCCAGCAGCAAACAGGGGCGAGAGCAGTACTTC.

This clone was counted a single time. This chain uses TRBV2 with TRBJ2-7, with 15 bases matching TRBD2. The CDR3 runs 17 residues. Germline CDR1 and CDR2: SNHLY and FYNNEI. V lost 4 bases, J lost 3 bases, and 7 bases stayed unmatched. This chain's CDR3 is CASSAGLAGGTYYEQYF. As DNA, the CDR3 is TGTGCCAGCAGTGCAGGACTAGCGGGAGGGACTTACTACGAGCAGTACTTC.

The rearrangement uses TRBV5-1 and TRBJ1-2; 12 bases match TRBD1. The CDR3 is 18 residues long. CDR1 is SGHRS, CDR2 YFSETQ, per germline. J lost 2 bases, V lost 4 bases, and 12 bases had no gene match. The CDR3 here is CASSRGQGAITENYGYTF. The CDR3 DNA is TGCGCCAGCAGCCGGGGACAGGGGGCGATAACAGAGAACTATGGCTACACCTTC.

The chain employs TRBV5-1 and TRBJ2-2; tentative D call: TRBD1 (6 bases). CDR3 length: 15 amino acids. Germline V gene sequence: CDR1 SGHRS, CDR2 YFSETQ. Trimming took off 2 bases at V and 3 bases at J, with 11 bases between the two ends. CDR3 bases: TGCGCCAGCAGCTTAGGGACATTGGACACCGGGGAGCTGTTTTTT. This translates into CASSLGTLDTGELFF.

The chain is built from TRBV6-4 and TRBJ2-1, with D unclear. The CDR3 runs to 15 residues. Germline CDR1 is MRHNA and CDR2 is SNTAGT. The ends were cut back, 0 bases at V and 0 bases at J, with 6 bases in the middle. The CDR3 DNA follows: TGTGCCAGCAGTGACTCCCCTAGCTCCTACAATGAGCAGTTCTTC. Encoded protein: CASSDSPSSYNEQFF.

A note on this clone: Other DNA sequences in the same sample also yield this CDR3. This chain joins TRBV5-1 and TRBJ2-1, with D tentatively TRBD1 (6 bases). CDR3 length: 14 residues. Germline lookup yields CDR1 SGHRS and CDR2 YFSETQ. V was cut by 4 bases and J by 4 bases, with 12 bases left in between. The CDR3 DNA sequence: TGCGCCAGCAGCCTCGGGACACCATACAATGAGCAGTTCTTC. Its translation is CASSLGTPYNEQFF.

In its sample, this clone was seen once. The DNA for the CDR3 is TGTGCCAGCAGCCCAGGTCGGTCTAGCGGGACCTACGAGCAGTACTTC. Amino acids: CASSPGRSSGTYEQYF. The chain links TRBV7-9 to TRBJ2-7, with TRBD2 identical over 9 bases. Germline V gene data show CDR1 as SEHNR and CDR2 as FQNEAQ (reference sequence). Trimming at V came to 5 bases and at J to 2 bases, leaving 10 bases not matched to a gene. The CDR3 is 16 residues long.

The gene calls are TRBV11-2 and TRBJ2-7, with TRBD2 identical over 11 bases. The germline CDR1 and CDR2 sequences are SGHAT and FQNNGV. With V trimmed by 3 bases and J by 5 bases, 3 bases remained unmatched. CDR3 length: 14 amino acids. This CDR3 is CASSFLAGGDEQYF. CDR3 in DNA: TGTGCCAGCAGCTTCTTAGCGGGAGGGGACGAGCAGTACTTC.

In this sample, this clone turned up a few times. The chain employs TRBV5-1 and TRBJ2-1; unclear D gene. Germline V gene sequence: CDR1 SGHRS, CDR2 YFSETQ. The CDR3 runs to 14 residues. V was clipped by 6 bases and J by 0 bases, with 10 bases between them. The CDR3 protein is CASNYDSSYNEQFF. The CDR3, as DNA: TGCGCCAGCAATTACGACTCCTCCTACAATGAGCAGTTCTTC.

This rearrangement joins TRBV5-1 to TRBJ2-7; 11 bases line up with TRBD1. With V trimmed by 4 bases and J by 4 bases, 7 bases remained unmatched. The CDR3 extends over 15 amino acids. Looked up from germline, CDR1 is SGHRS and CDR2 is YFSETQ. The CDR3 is CASSHLDRGLYEQYF. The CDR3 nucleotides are TGCGCCAGCAGCCACCTGGACAGGGGGCTGTACGAGCAGTACTTC.

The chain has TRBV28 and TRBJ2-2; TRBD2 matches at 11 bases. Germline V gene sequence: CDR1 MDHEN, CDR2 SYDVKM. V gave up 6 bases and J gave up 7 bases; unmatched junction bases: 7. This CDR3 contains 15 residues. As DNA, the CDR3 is TGTGCCAGCAGGGCACTAGCGGGAGCGGGCGGGGAGCTGTTTTTT. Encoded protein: CASRALAGAGGELFF.

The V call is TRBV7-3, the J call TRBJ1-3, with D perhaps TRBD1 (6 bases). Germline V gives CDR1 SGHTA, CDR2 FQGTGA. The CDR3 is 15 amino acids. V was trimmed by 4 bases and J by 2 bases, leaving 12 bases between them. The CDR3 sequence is CASSSQGMAGNTIYF. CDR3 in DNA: TGTGCCAGCAGCTCTCAGGGGATGGCTGGAAACACCATATATTTT.

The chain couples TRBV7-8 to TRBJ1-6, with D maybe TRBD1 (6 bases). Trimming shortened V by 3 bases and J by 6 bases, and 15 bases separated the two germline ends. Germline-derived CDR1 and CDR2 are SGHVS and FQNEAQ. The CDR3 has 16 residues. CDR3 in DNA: TGTGCCAGCAGCTTGAGAGGGGGGGGAGTTAATTCACCCCTCCACTTT. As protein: CASSLRGGGVNSPLHF.

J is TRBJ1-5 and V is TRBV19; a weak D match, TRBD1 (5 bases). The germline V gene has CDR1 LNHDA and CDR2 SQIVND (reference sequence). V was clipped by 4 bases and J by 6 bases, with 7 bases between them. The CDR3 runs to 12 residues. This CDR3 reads CASSRGGQPQHF. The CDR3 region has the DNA TGTGCCAGTAGTAGGGGCGGTCAGCCCCAGCATTTT. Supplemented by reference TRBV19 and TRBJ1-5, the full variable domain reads DGGITQSPKYLFRKEGQNVTLSCEQNLNHDAMYWYRQDPGQGLRLIYYSQIVNDFQKGDIAEGYSVSREKKESFPLTVTSAQKNPTAFYLCASSRGGQPQHFGDGTRLSIL.

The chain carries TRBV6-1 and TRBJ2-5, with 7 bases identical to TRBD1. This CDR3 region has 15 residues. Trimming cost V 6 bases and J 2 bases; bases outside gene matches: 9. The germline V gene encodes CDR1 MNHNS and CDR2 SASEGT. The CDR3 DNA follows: TGTGCCAGCAGCGAGGCGACAGGGAGACAAGAGACCCAGTACTTC. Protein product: CASSEATGRQETQYF.

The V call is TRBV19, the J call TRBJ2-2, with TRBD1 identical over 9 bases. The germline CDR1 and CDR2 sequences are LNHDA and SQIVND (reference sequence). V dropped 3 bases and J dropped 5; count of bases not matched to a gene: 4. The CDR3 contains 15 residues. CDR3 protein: CASSIPGQGTGELFF. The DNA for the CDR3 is TGTGCCAGTAGTATTCCTGGACAGGGGACCGGGGAGCTGTTTTTT.

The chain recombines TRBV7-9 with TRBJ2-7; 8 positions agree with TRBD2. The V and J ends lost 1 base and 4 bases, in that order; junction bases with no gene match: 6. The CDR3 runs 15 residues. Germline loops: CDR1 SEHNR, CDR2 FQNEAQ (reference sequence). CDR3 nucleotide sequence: TGTGCCAGCAGCTTAGTAGCGGGAAGTGGGTACGAGCAGTACTTC. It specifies CASSLVAGSGYEQYF.

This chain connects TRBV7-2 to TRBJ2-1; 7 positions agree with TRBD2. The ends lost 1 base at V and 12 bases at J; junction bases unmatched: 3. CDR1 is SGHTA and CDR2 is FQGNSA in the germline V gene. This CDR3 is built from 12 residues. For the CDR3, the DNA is TGTGCCAGCAGCTTAGGGACTAGTGTGCAGTTCTTC. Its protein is CASSLGTSVQFF.

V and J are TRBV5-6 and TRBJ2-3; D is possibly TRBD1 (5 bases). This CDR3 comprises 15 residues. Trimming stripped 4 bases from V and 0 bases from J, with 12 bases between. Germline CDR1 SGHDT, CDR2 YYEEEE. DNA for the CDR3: TGTGCCAGCAGCCCCCAGGGCCGGAGCACAGATACGCAGTATTTT. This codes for CASSPQGRSTDTQYF.

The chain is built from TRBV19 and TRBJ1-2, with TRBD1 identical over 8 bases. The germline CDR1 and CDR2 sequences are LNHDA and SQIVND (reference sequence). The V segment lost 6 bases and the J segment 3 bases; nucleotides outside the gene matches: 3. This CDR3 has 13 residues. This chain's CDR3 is CASRTDRDYGYTF. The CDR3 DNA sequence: TGTGCCAGTAGAACGGACAGGGACTATGGCTACACCTTC.

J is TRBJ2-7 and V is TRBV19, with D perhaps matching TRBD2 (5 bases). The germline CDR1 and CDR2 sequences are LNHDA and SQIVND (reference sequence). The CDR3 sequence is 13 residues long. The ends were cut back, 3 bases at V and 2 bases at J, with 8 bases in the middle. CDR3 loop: CASSIGVPYEQYF. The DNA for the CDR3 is TGTGCCAGTAGTATCGGGGTCCCCTACGAGCAGTACTTC. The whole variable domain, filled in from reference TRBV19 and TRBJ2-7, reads DGGITQSPKYLFRKEGQNVTLSCEQNLNHDAMYWYRQDPGQGLRLIYYSQIVNDFQKGDIAEGYSVSREKKESFPLTVTSAQKNPTAFYLCASSIGVPYEQYFGPGTRLTVT.

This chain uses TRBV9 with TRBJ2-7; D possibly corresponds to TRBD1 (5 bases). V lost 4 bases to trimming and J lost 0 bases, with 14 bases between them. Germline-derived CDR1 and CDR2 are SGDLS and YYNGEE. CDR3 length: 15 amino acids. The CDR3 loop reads CASSPNGQGSYEQYF. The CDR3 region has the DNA TGTGCCAGCAGCCCAAATGGGCAGGGCTCCTACGAGCAGTACTTC. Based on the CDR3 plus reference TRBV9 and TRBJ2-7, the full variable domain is DSGVTQTPKHLITATGQRVTLRCSPRSGDLSVYWYQQSLDQGLQFLIQYYNGEERAKGNILERFSAQQFPDLHSELNLSSLELGDSALYFCASSPNGQGSYEQYFGPGTRLTVT.

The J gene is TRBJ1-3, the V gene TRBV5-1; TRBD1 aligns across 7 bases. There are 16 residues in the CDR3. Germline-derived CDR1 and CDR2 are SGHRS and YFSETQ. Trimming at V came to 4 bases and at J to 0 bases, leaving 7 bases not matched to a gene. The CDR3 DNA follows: TGCGCCAGCAGCCAACAGGGGATCGACTCTGGAAACACCATATATTTT. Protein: CASSQQGIDSGNTIYF.